This TCR beta chain emerged from a study of PD-1 blockade in classical Hodgkin lymphoma (dated by TCRdb to about 2020). The study in broad terms: Nivolumab dosing was 3 mg/kg intravenously every 2 weeks, continuing until either disease progression or unacceptable toxicity. The study used TCR beta sequencing and CyTOF to define a peripheral blood immune signature of response to PD-1 blockade in classical Hodgkin lymphoma. Here is what the overall study found, with its caveats: The study was restricted to a single clinical trial cohort, and the causes of repertoire differences, possibly disease activity or prior therapy, were left undefined. Diversity was lower in patients who began nivolumab less than 1 year after ASCT, so these patients were left out of later analyses to avoid confounding by immune reconstitution. A significant rise by C4D1 was seen in CD4+ but not CD8+ TCR diversity (p=0.0027 vs p=0.16), with the rise being most apparent in complete responders (p=0.02). Trial patients with a complete response had baseline diversity similar to that of newly diagnosed patients, while partial responders and progressors had significantly lower diversity. Baseline TCR diversity was reported to be lower in newly diagnosed patients than in healthy donors, and even lower in relapsed/refractory patients.

A remark on this clone: This receptor's antigen is unknown. No much larger clone is present one base from it, and per-base qualities are unavailable.

The Qiagen DNeasy kit was used to extract genomic DNA from unsorted PBMCs and from the negatively selected CD4+ and CD8+ fractions. Amplification of TCR beta CDR3 regions was done by immunoSEQ multiplex PCR with primers that anneal to V and J segments. A synthetic immune receptor repertoire was used to minimize amplification bias, and any residual bias was removed computationally once sequencing was done. Concerning the study's data processing: Custom Python scripts were used to quantify repertoire diversity as the Shannon entropy index. Unsorted, CD4+ and CD8+ repertoires were analyzed separately, except for combined analyses in which CD4+ and CD8+ sequences were merged in silico. Clonal expansion was defined as a frequency increase of at least 2-fold after treatment compared with C1D1, and clones undetected at baseline were assigned a pseudocount of 0.5. Singleton clones were defined as clones with 0 or 1 copy at C1D1, and non-singleton clones were defined as clones with 2 or more copies. By matching protein sequences in sorted samples from the same patient, clones expanded in unsorted samples were annotated as CD4+, CD8+ or unknown. Wilcoxon tests were applied to paired samples to test diversity changes from C1D1 to C4D1. This is the immuneACCESS table as TCRdb keeps it, with only in-frame sequences that have V and J called. A part of the clones is gone; compared with another copy, unresolved V genes explain less than half, and the rest is unexplained. D and trimming come from the DNA, and the V and J calls and clone size come from that table. The sample data list about 35,000 clones, and more than 80% of these were observed just once. The top ten constitute around 0.21% of the sample.

This specimen's time point label, interpreted: cycle 1 day 1 (C1D1), immediately before nivolumab initiation. Relapse after autologous stem cell transplantation had occurred in all trial patients, and cohorts A, B and C were distinguished by prior brentuximab vedotin exposure. Magnetic negative selection with a Miltenyi CD4+ T cell isolation kit was used to purify CD4+ T cells from thawed PBMCs. A total of fewer than 65 patients with relapsed/refractory classical Hodgkin lymphoma made up the trial cohort, and each patient's best overall response was complete response, partial response or progressive disease. Single-agent nivolumab was administered to trial patients in the multi-cohort phase II CheckMate 205 trial. An independent review committee assessed best overall response by applying the 2007 International Working Group response criteria. Trial PBMCs were collected immediately before nivolumab initiation (C1D1) and during therapy at cycle 2 day 1 and cycle 4 day 1. After peripheral blood was drawn into 8 mL Vacutainer Cell Preparation Tubes, PBMCs were isolated by centrifugation and then cryopreserved. Purified CD4+ and CD8+ fractions were prepared only for cases in which an additional PBMC sample was available. Magnetically labelled cells were depleted on LS columns in a quadroMACS separator, and the flow-through was collected as the purified fraction.

V is shortened by 0 bases, J by 4 bases, and the region joining them spans 14 bases. The germline V gene provides CDR1 SGDLS and CDR2 YYNGEE. The CDR3 numbers 15 residues from cysteine through phenylalanine. Only CDR3 DNA remains: 45 bases, in frame from the first base. Sample: CD4+ T cells from blood, taken at baseline. This receptor was taken from a human donor with classical Hodgkin lymphoma. This chain is built from TRBV9 and TRBJ2-7; the D region possibly corresponds to TRBD2 (5 bases align). The CDR3 protein: CASSVAYGGGYEQYF. The sequence in DNA is TGTGCCAGCAGCGTAGCTTACGGCGGAGGATACGAGCAGTACTTC.